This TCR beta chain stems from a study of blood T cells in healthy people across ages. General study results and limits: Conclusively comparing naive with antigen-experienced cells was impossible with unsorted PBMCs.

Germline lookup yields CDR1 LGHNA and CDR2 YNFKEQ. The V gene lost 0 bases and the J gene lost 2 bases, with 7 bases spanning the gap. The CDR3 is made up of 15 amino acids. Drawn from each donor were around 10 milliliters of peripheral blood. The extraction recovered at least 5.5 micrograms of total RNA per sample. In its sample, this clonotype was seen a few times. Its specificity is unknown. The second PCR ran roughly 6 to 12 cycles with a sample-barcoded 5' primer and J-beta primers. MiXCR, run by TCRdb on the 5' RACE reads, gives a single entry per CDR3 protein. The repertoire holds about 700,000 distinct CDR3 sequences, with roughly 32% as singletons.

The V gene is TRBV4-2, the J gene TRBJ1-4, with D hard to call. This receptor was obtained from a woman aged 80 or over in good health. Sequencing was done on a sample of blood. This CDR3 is CASSQEGFTNEKLFF. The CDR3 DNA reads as TGTGCCAGCAGCCAAGAAGGATTTACTAATGAAAAACTGTTTTTT.